The clone carrying this TCR beta chain was counted a few times. What it binds is unknown. Trimming pared 3 bases from V and 11 bases from J, leaving 22 bases between. This CDR3 comprises 15 residues. The germline V gene encodes CDR1 LNHNV and CDR2 YYDKDF (reference sequence). These data come from a study of T cell responses to AZD1222 COVID-19 vaccine. Overall study results and limits: The peak T cell response came first, and repertoires were sampled only after it. Only a handful of people who got AZD1222 tested seropositive at baseline.

Assay used: immunoSEQ multiplex PCR; TCRdb lists only in-frame clones, some missing. The sample shows 95,000 to 100,000 clones, approximately 89% of them seen only once. Second doses at about 4 or about 12 weeks were pooled. This specimen was peripheral blood, taken 28 days after the second AZD1222 dose. The TCR was taken from an adult who received the AZD1222 COVID-19 vaccine. J is TRBJ1-1 and V is TRBV15, with TRBD1 as a possible D gene (6 bases). The CDR3 loop is CATSSPGRGGNAAFF. CDR3 nucleotide sequence: TGTGCCACCAGCAGCCCGGGTCGTGGGGGCAACGCGGCTTTCTTT.